A single sample gave rise to the 23 T cell receptor beta chains below, sequenced in a study of blood T cell repertoires in COVID-19. Profiled with immunoSEQ multiplex PCR; TCRdb holds only in-frame clones, not every one. The table includes approximately 210,000 clones, roughly 92% detected once. Sequenced: peripheral blood. These receptors came from a man aged 25-45 years with COVID-19, enrolled during active disease.

CDR3 coding DNA: TGTGCCAGCAGCAGGCAGGGAGGCAGCACCGGGGAGCTGTTTTTT. Translation gives CASSRQGGSTGELFF. The V and J genes are TRBV11-2 and TRBJ2-2; tentative D call: TRBD2 (6 bases). Germline V gene data show CDR1 as SGHAT and CDR2 as FQNNGV. There are 15 residues in the CDR3. Trimming shortened V by 5 bases and J by 4 bases, and 14 bases separated the two germline ends.

The chain couples TRBV4-1 to TRBJ1-5, with TRBD1 as a possible D gene (6 bases). CDR3 length: 14 amino acids. With 4 bases removed from V and 5 bases from J, the gap between germline ends came to 12 bases. From germline, CDR1 is MGHRA and CDR2 YSYEKL. In DNA, the CDR3 is TGCGCCAGCAGCCCATGGGGGCAAGATCAGCCCCAGCATTTT. It encodes CASSPWGQDQPQHF.

The chain uses TRBV6-5 and TRBJ1-2; no clear D. The germline V and J ends were trimmed by 0 bases and 3 bases, with 5 bases remaining between them. The CDR3 length is 13 residues. Germline V gene data show CDR1 as MNHEY and CDR2 as SVGAGI. This CDR3 reads CASSYSYDYGYTF. CDR3 in DNA: TGTGCCAGCAGTTACTCCTACGACTATGGCTACACCTTC.

The genes are TRBV19 and TRBJ2-5, with D maybe TRBD2 (6 bases). The CDR3 has 17 residues. Trimming took off 1 base at V and 1 base at J, with 16 bases between the two ends. The V gene's germline CDR1 is LNHDA and CDR2 SQIVND (reference sequence). The CDR3 is CASSIGSSAGTQETQYF. The CDR3 DNA reads as TGTGCCAGTAGTATAGGTTCGAGTGCGGGGACCCAAGAGACCCAGTACTTC.

This clone is a singleton in its sample. V usage is TRBV7-3 and J usage is TRBJ2-1; 9 bases agree with TRBD2. CDR3 size: 18 residues. The V and J ends lost 0 bases and 2 bases, in that order; junction bases with no gene match: 8. Germline CDR1 SGHTA, CDR2 FQGTGA. The CDR3 loop is CASSLTYSGGFPYNEQFF. The CDR3 region has the DNA TGTGCCAGCAGCTTAACATATAGCGGGGGTTTCCCCTACAATGAGCAGTTCTTC.

The rearrangement uses TRBV7-6 and TRBJ2-7, with a weak D call TRBD2 (6 bases). The CDR3 is made up of 14 amino acids. Germline V gene sequence: CDR1 SGHVS, CDR2 FNYEAQ. V was clipped by 0 bases and J by 1 base, with 7 bases between them. CDR3 nucleotides: TGTGCCAGCAGCTTAGCGGGGGGATCCTACGAGCAGTACTTC. The encoded protein is CASSLAGGSYEQYF.

This chain connects TRBV28 to TRBJ1-1, with D maybe TRBD1 (5 bases). The germline gives CDR1 MDHEN, CDR2 SYDVKM. Trimming took off 3 bases at V and 0 bases at J, with 14 bases between the two ends. The CDR3 runs 16 residues. As DNA, the CDR3 is TGTGCCAGCAGTTTGCCAGACAGTTTCATGAACACTGAAGCTTTCTTT. It is translated as CASSLPDSFMNTEAFF.

The rearrangement joins TRBV6-6 to TRBJ2-7, with 8 bases that match TRBD2. V shed 6 bases and J 0 bases; nucleotides not matched to a gene: 7. The CDR3 runs to 15 residues. CDR1 MNHNY and CDR2 SVGAGI come from the germline V gene (reference sequence). The CDR3 DNA follows: TGTGCCAGCAGCAACGTAGCGGGGTACTCCTACGAGCAGTACTTC. This translates into CASSNVAGYSYEQYF.

This chain's CDR3 is CASSPRTSPYEQYF. The CDR3 coding sequence is TGTGCCAGCAGCCCACGGACTTCCCCCTACGAGCAGTACTTC. This chain joins TRBV7-9 and TRBJ2-7; D perhaps matches TRBD2 (5 bases). The CDR3 contains 14 residues. Germline V CDR1 and CDR2: SEHNR, FQNEAQ (reference sequence). Trimming left V 5 bases short and J 2 bases short, with 13 bases between.

This clone was seen a single time. The chain uses TRBV15 and TRBJ1-5; D perhaps matches TRBD1 (5 bases). CDR1 is LNHNV and CDR2 is YYDKDF in the germline V gene (reference sequence). The CDR3 length is 18 residues. The V end was cut by 5 bases, the J end by 4 bases, with 24 bases between. The CDR3 region is CATSSTRQGGVGNQPQHF. The CDR3 nucleotides read TGTGCCACCAGCTCAACCCGGCAGGGAGGTGTTGGGAATCAGCCCCAGCATTTT.

The V call is TRBV6-5, the J call TRBJ1-2; no definite D call. Germline CDR1 reads MNHEY; CDR2 reads SVGAGI. Trimming left V 0 bases short and J 8 bases short, with 16 bases between. There are 15 residues in the CDR3. The DNA for the CDR3 is TGTGCCAGCAGTTACTCTGAGGGCGGCCTAGACGGCTACACCTTC. Amino acids: CASSYSEGGLDGYTF.

This chain joins TRBV27 and TRBJ2-7; D ambiguous. Germline V gene sequence: CDR1 MNHEY, CDR2 SMNVEV (reference sequence). V was shortened by 2 bases and J by 2 bases, with 7 bases between the two germline ends. The CDR3 runs 13 residues. CDR3 region: CASSLTLAYEQYF. The CDR3 coding sequence is TGTGCCAGCAGTTTAACCTTAGCCTACGAGCAGTACTTC.

This rearrangement joins TRBV14 to TRBJ1-2, with D perhaps matching TRBD1 (6 bases). The length of the CDR3 is 14 residues. V gave up 6 bases and J gave up 5 bases, with 16 bases separating them. Germline lookup yields CDR1 SGHDN and CDR2 FVKESK. The DNA for the CDR3 is TGTGCCAGCAGTCACAGGGTTCTTGGGTATGGCTACACCTTC. As protein: CASSHRVLGYGYTF.

The chain links TRBV24-1 to TRBJ1-2; TRBD1 is a possible D gene (5 bases). This CDR3 spans 13 amino acids. Germline V lookup: CDR1 KGHDR, CDR2 SFDVKD. V dropped 8 bases and J dropped 1 base, with 10 bases sitting between them. CDR3 DNA: TGTGCCACCAAAGGGGAAGATAACTATGGCTACACCTTC. It is translated as CATKGEDNYGYTF.

The rearrangement links TRBV6-5 to TRBJ1-2; D is perhaps TRBD1 (6 bases). Looked up from germline, CDR1 is MNHEY and CDR2 is SVGAGI. V lost 6 bases and J 6 bases, leaving 20 bases between the germline ends. The CDR3 is 15 amino acids. The chain's CDR3 is CASSSRPGTLNGYTF. The CDR3 bases are TGTGCCAGCAGCTCCCGTCCCGGGACACTAAATGGCTACACCTTC.

The chain carries TRBV19 and TRBJ2-1; no firm D call. Germline CDR1 is LNHDA and CDR2 is SQIVND (reference sequence). Trimming removed 3 bases at V and 2 bases at J, with 5 bases between. The CDR3 is 13 amino acids. In DNA, the CDR3 is TGTGCCAGTAGTATGTCTACCTACAATGAGCAGTTCTTC. Translation gives CASSMSTYNEQFF.

The V call is TRBV27, the J call TRBJ1-3; 7 bases agree with TRBD1. CDR3 length: 15 amino acids. Germline V gene lookup returns CDR1 MNHEY and CDR2 SMNVEV (reference sequence). J lost 4 bases, V lost 5 bases, and 8 bases had no gene match. The chain's CDR3 is CASSPLTGTGNTIYF. CDR3 DNA: TGTGCCAGCAGTCCACTGACAGGGACGGGAAACACCATATATTTT.

The V gene is TRBV6-5, the J gene TRBJ1-4; D not certain. Germline assignment: CDR1 MNHEY and CDR2 SVGAGI. CDR3 size: 15 residues. V shed 0 bases and J shed 5 bases, with 10 bases lying between them. Here the CDR3 DNA reads TGTGCCAGCAGTTACTCGACATTACGAAATGAAAAACTGTTTTTT. It yields the protein CASSYSTLRNEKLFF.

This clone was observed a single time. The chain has TRBV6-5 and TRBJ1-6; 9 bases agree with TRBD1. The CDR3 is 14 residues long. J lost 8 bases, V lost 5 bases, and 4 bases had no gene match. The germline V gene encodes CDR1 MNHEY and CDR2 SVGAGI. The CDR3 loop is CASSLGQGHSPLHF. CDR3 DNA sequence: TGTGCCAGCAGTCTGGGACAGGGACATTCACCCCTCCACTTT.

CDR3 bases: TGCGCCAGCATGGGCGGGGGACGAGAGACCCAGTACTTC. Translation gives CASMGGGRETQYF. The rearrangement uses TRBV5-1 and TRBJ2-5; 7 bases map to TRBD2. The V gene end was trimmed by 6 bases and the J gene end by 4 bases; junction bases not matched to a gene: 6. Looked up from germline, CDR1 is SGHRS and CDR2 is YFSETQ. The length of the CDR3 is 13 residues.

The genes are TRBV7-9 and TRBJ2-1; no definite D call. This CDR3 region has 12 residues. V shed 5 bases and J shed 8 bases, with 10 bases lying between them. CDR1 and CDR2 (germline): SEHNR, FQNEAQ (reference sequence). CDR3 protein: CASSGSGHEQFF. The DNA of the CDR3 is TGTGCCAGCAGCGGTAGTGGGCATGAGCAGTTCTTC.

CDR3 in DNA: TGCGCCAGCAGCCAAGTATCTAGCGTCTACAATGAGCAGTTCTTC. Amino acid sequence: CASSQVSSVYNEQFF. The chain couples TRBV4-1 to TRBJ2-1; possible D gene TRBD2, 6 bases. This CDR3 has 15 residues. The germline V gene encodes CDR1 MGHRA and CDR2 YSYEKL. Trimming took off 1 base at V and 3 bases at J, with 10 bases between the two ends.

The chain carries TRBV5-1 and TRBJ2-1; 9 bases are shared with TRBD1. In germline, CDR1 is SGHRS, CDR2 YFSETQ. Trimming took 7 bases from V and 0 from J; bases not matched to a gene: 2. The CDR3 loop spans 14 amino acids. The CDR3 loop is CASSTGGSYNEQFF. In DNA form, the CDR3 reads TGCGCCAGCTCGACAGGGGGCTCCTACAATGAGCAGTTCTTC.